The present T cell receptor (beta chain) was sequenced within a study of cytomegalovirus exposure and HLA in healthy donors. V was trimmed by 4 bases and J by 4 bases, leaving 13 bases between them. Per the germline V gene, CDR1 is LNHDA and CDR2 is SQIVND (reference sequence). The CDR3 totals 15 residues. The PCR ran on 60 Vbeta and 13 Jbeta primers. TCRdb keeps only in-frame clones here, not all; method: immunoSEQ multiplex PCR. The sample includes tens of thousands of clones, about 78% of them seen just once. The chain is built from TRBV19 and TRBJ1-4, with a tentative D call TRBD1 (5 bases). The receptor comes from a woman between 35 and 50 years old in good health and CMV-seropositive. Source material: PBMCs. CDR3: CASSTLQEINEKLFF. CDR3 DNA sequence: TGTGCCAGTAGTACCTTACAGGAGATTAATGAAAAACTGTTTTTT.